Listed here is a single TCR beta chain. Its antigen specificity is not known. Base qualities are not at hand, and no much larger clone is one base apart. Trimming at the junction amounts to 7 bases on V and 2 bases on J, and the germline ends lie 5 bases apart. There are 11 amino acids in the CDR3, from cysteine to phenylalanine inclusive. The kept DNA is CDR3 alone, 33 bases in frame from the first base. From a lookup of the germline V gene, CDR1 and CDR2 are MDHEN and SYDVKM. The data are from a study of blood T cell repertoires in COVID-19 (dated by TCRdb to the early 2020s). In the study overall: The collaborator samples originated in the United States, Italy and Spain and spanned the acute and convalescent phases of COVID-19. Nearly every sample came with metadata listing a de-identified subject ID, COVID-19 status, age in years and sex. The prospective study material was composed of cDNA or gDNA derived from T cells, B-cell-depleted T cells, or PBMCs. Subjects who had been exposed to COVID-19, were actively infected with it, or had recovered from it provided the deeply sampled blood TCRbeta repertoires that made up the dataset. Where available, HLA class I and class II types were taken from metadata supplied by the sample provider and were not determined by assay-based typing. Samples were obtained from the ongoing ImmuneRACE study (first 160 participants) and from 1,200 or so subjects provided by 6 global collaborators. The repertoires were made available in a free public database intended to serve as a resource for research on the immune response to SARS-CoV-2. What the work shows at the level of the full study, not this receptor alone: The amount of clinical and demographic metadata varied by source and participant and was provided uncurated.

TCRbeta CDR3 regions were amplified from genomic DNA by means of the immunoSEQ Assay, a bias-controlled multiplex PCR. The original pipeline was this. Nucleated cell counts per sample were estimated from amplification of reference gene primers within the assay. Sequence reads were collapsed and filtered to measure the absolute abundance of every unique TCRbeta CDR3 rearrangement. For each sample, productive Simpson clonality was calculated as the square root of Simpson's diversity index over productive rearrangements. Entries here come from immuneACCESS through TCRdb and include only in-frame sequences with V and J called. Some clones fail to appear in such tables; in the studies checked, an unresolved V gene covers under half of the shortfall, and the cause of the remainder is unknown. D and trimming were read from the DNA, whereas the V and J calls and clone size are those reported in that table. The sample table records 200,000 to 250,000 clones; over 75% of these occur just once. Jointly, the top ten make up around 13% of the sample.

Whole blood was collected in K2EDTA tubes by collaborating institutions according to the institutions' own protocols. Collaborator samples were shipped for TCRbeta analysis as frozen whole blood, isolated PBMCs, or DNA extracted from either sample type. The rearrangement joined TRBV28 to TRBJ1-1, with the D gene too uncertain to name. The receptor was derived from a human donor in a cohort sampled during active COVID-19. Sequenced sample: peripheral blood. The CDR3 has the sequence CASNINTEAFF. In nucleotide form, the sequence is TGTGCCAGCAATATAAACACTGAAGCTTTCTTT.